This T cell receptor beta chain appears in the sequencing data of a study of cytomegalovirus exposure and HLA in healthy donors. Study information: Unique TCRs numbering some 93 million, obtained from HLA-typed donors, made up an early data release. Study-level findings and limits: Previous analysis showed most TCR beta V segments were productive about 87% or about 30% of the time.

PCR was performed using 60 Vbeta and 13 Jbeta primers. TCRdb keeps only in-frame clones here, not all; method: immunoSEQ multiplex PCR. The profile shows 100,000 to 150,000 clones, 80% to 90% of them singletons. Comments on this clone: The antigen remains unidentified.

Specimen: PBMCs. The receptor's source is a woman in her late teens or twenties in good health and CMV-seropositive.

CDR3 residues: CASSIAGFAGGSSGNTIYF. The CDR3 coding sequence is TGTGCCAGTAGTATAGCCGGTTTTGCGGGCGGATCCTCTGGAAACACCATATATTTT. The chain employs TRBV19 and TRBJ1-3; D is unclear. CDR1 LNHDA and CDR2 SQIVND come from the germline V gene (reference sequence). V dropped 1 base and J dropped 0 bases, with 19 bases sitting between them. The CDR3 is made up of 19 amino acids.